These 20 T cell receptor beta chains came from one sample sequenced in a study of blood T cell repertoires in COVID-19. Data came from immunoSEQ multiplex PCR; TCRdb stores just in-frame clones and leaves some out. The sample records roughly 100,000 clones, about 89% being singletons. The sequenced sample was peripheral blood. These TCRs come from a woman aged 25 to 39 with acute or convalescent COVID-19.

This chain joins TRBV19 and TRBJ1-1; tentatively, D is TRBD1 (5 bases). The CDR3 has 15 residues. The germline V gene encodes CDR1 LNHDA and CDR2 SQIVND (reference sequence). V lost 0 bases, J lost 3 bases, and 11 bases lay in between. As DNA, the CDR3 is TGTGCCAGTAGTATAGACCCGACAGAATACACTGAAGCTTTCTTT. Its translation is CASSIDPTEYTEAFF.

This sequence joins TRBV5-6 and TRBJ1-5, with D possibly matching TRBD1 (5 bases). The CDR3 is made up of 13 amino acids. Germline V CDR1 and CDR2: SGHDT, YYEEEE. V dropped 3 bases and J dropped 8 bases, with 12 bases sitting between them. The DNA of the CDR3 is TGTGCCAGCAGCTCAGGGCTTGTGGAGCCCCAGCATTTT. Amino acid sequence: CASSSGLVEPQHF.

This clone has a single count. The V gene is TRBV28, the J gene TRBJ1-1, with TRBD1 matching 8 bases. With V trimmed by 3 bases and J by 1 base, 1 base remained unmatched. The CDR3 has 14 amino acids. Per the germline V gene, CDR1 is MDHEN and CDR2 is SYDVKM. CDR3 residues: CASSFDRGNTEAFF. The CDR3 DNA is TGTGCCAGCAGTTTCGACAGGGGGAACACTGAAGCTTTCTTT. Full variable domain (remainder filled in from reference TRBV28 and TRBJ1-1): DVKVTQSSRYLVKRTGEKVFLECVQDMDHENMFWYRQDPGLGLRLIYFSYDVKMKEKGDIPEGYSVSREKKERFSLILESASTNQTSMYLCASSFDRGNTEAFFGQGTRLTVV.

J is TRBJ1-1 and V is TRBV27; 9 bases agree with TRBD1. Germline V gene sequence: CDR1 MNHEY, CDR2 SMNVEV (reference sequence). J gave up 4 bases and V 6 bases, and 6 bases lay outside the gene matches. This CDR3 is built from 14 residues. CDR3 region: CASRQQGAGTEAFF. As DNA, the CDR3 is TGTGCCAGCAGACAACAGGGGGCTGGCACTGAAGCTTTCTTT.

This chain links TRBV6-5 with TRBJ1-5; D is possibly TRBD1 (6 bases). The CDR3 is made up of 16 amino acids. The V gene's germline CDR1 is MNHEY and CDR2 SVGAGI. V was trimmed by 4 bases and J by 0 bases, leaving 13 bases between them. The CDR3 DNA is TGTGCCAGCAGTTCCACCAGGGGTAGTAGCAATCAGCCCCAGCATTTT. It specifies CASSSTRGSSNQPQHF.

V is TRBV5-1 and J is TRBJ1-6; D possibly corresponds to TRBD1 (6 bases). Trimming stripped 4 bases from V and 6 bases from J, with 11 bases between. Germline assignment: CDR1 SGHRS and CDR2 YFSETQ. The CDR3 extends over 14 amino acids. The CDR3 DNA follows: TGCGCCAGCAGCCCCGGACAGATTAATTCACCCCTCCACTTT. Translation gives CASSPGQINSPLHF. The whole variable domain, filled in from reference TRBV5-1 and TRBJ1-6, reads KAGVTQTPRYLIKTRGQQVTLSCSPISGHRSVSWYQQTPGQGLQFLFEYFSETQRNKGNFPGRFSGRQFSNSRSEMNVSTLELGDSALYLCASSPGQINSPLHFGNGTRLTVT.

This rearrangement joins TRBV9 to TRBJ2-1; no reliable D call. Germline CDR1 SGDLS, CDR2 YYNGEE. V lost 3 bases and J lost 8, with 9 bases in between. This CDR3 region has 12 residues. CDR3 bases: TGTGCCAGCAGCGCCCCTACGGATGAGCAGTTCTTC. Translating it yields CASSAPTDEQFF. Complete variable domain (other parts from reference TRBV9 and TRBJ2-1): DSGVTQTPKHLITATGQRVTLRCSPRSGDLSVYWYQQSLDQGLQFLIQYYNGEERAKGNILERFSAQQFPDLHSELNLSSLELGDSALYFCASSAPTDEQFFGPGTRLTVL.

This clone occurred a few times. The rearrangement joins TRBV28 to TRBJ1-2; perhaps TRBD1 as D (5 bases). CDR1 MDHEN and CDR2 SYDVKM come from the germline V gene. The V gene lost 10 bases and the J gene lost 4 bases, with 13 bases spanning the gap. The CDR3 runs 12 residues. The CDR3 DNA reads TGTGCCACAGAGGACATACGCTATGGCTACACCTTC. Its translation is CATEDIRYGYTF.

This clone is a singleton in its sample. The rearrangement links TRBV5-1 to TRBJ1-2; tentatively, D is TRBD1 (5 bases). Per germline, CDR1 SGHRS and CDR2 YFSETQ. Trimming stripped 7 bases from V and 4 bases from J, with 17 bases between. This CDR3 has 14 amino acids. CDR3 bases: TGCGCCAGCCTAGCAGGGCCGGGAGGCTATGGCTACACCTTC. Its translation is CASLAGPGGYGYTF. The entire variable domain, with the rest obtained from reference TRBV5-1 and TRBJ1-2, is as follows: KAGVTQTPRYLIKTRGQQVTLSCSPISGHRSVSWYQQTPGQGLQFLFEYFSETQRNKGNFPGRFSGRQFSNSRSEMNVSTLELGDSALYLCASLAGPGGYGYTFGSGTRLTVV.

Written as DNA, the CDR3 is TGTGCCAGCTCCGTTGATGGACAGGGAAATTCACCCCTCCACTTT. It translates to CASSVDGQGNSPLHF. The chain combines TRBV18 with TRBJ1-6; 8 bases align to TRBD1. The CDR3 covers 15 residues. Germline CDR1 reads KGHSH; CDR2 reads LQKENI. The V segment lost 6 bases and the J segment 7 bases; nucleotides outside the gene matches: 8.

In this sample, this clone turned up once. The rearrangement joins TRBV11-2 to TRBJ2-1; TRBD2 matches 12 bases. Germline V lookup: CDR1 SGHAT, CDR2 FQNNGV. The CDR3 has 15 amino acids. With 3 bases clipped from V and 9 bases from J, the junction kept 6 bases outside the gene matches. CDR3 coding DNA: TGTGCCAGCAGCTTGGGGACTAGCGGGTTTAGTGAGCAGTTCTTC. Residues: CASSLGTSGFSEQFF.

This chain links TRBV5-4 with TRBJ2-1, with a weak D call TRBD1 (6 bases). The CDR3 spans 12 residues. The germline V and J ends were trimmed by 4 bases and 6 bases, with 8 bases remaining between them. Looked up from germline, CDR1 is SGHNT and CDR2 is YYREEE (reference sequence). The CDR3 sequence is CASSLGGNEQFF. CDR3 coding DNA: TGTGCCAGCAGCCTAGGGGGCAATGAGCAGTTCTTC.

This clone was detected once. The chain is built from TRBV9 and TRBJ2-1; TRBD1 aligns across 7 bases. J was trimmed by 6 bases and V by 0 bases; bases with no gene match: 3. The V gene's germline CDR1 is SGDLS and CDR2 YYNGEE. CDR3 length: 14 residues. The chain's CDR3 is CASSVGDRINEQFF. CDR3 coding DNA: TGTGCCAGCAGCGTAGGGGACAGAATCAATGAGCAGTTCTTC.

The V gene is TRBV9, the J gene TRBJ2-7; 10 bases align to TRBD1. Germline V gene data show CDR1 as SGDLS and CDR2 as YYNGEE. V lost 4 bases to trimming and J lost 3 bases; unmatched junction nucleotides: 7. This CDR3 comprises 15 residues. CDR3 in amino acids: CASSPRGTGDYEQYF. Written as DNA, the CDR3 is TGTGCCAGCAGCCCCCGAGGGACAGGGGACTACGAGCAGTACTTC.

This chain uses TRBV2 with TRBJ2-1, with 10 bases lining up with TRBD2. Germline loops: CDR1 SNHLY, CDR2 FYNNEI. CDR3 size: 14 residues. Trimming cost V 5 bases and J 8 bases; bases outside gene matches: 6. CDR3 in amino acids: CASSSGLAFDEQFF. The CDR3 DNA sequence: TGTGCCAGCAGTTCGGGACTAGCGTTTGATGAGCAGTTCTTC. Full variable domain (missing parts from reference TRBV2 and TRBJ2-1): EPEVTQTPSHQVTQMGQEVILRCVPISNHLYFYWYRQILGQKVEFLVSFYNNEISEKSEIFDDQFSVERPDGSNFTLKIRSTKLEDSAMYFCASSSGLAFDEQFFGPGTRLTVL.

The V and J genes are TRBV5-8 and TRBJ2-3, with 9 bases aligning to TRBD1. This CDR3 is built from 14 residues. The V and J ends lost 4 bases and 6 bases, in that order; junction bases with no gene match: 6. The germline V gene has CDR1 SGHTS and CDR2 YDEGEE. The CDR3 protein is CASSRDRVRDTQYF. The CDR3 nucleotides are TGTGCCAGCAGCCGGGACAGGGTGAGGGATACGCAGTATTTT.

This chain connects TRBV20-1 to TRBJ2-2, with a tentative D call TRBD2 (6 bases). With 3 bases removed from V and 4 bases from J, the gap between germline ends came to 12 bases. Germline loops: CDR1 DFQATT, CDR2 SNEGSKA (reference sequence). This CDR3 spans 14 amino acids. CDR3 loop: CSASRRGGTGELFF. The CDR3 bases are TGCAGTGCTAGTCGGAGGGGAGGCACCGGGGAGCTGTTTTTT.

In nucleotides, the CDR3 is TGTGCCAGCTCACCAGACAGGGGGTACAATGAGCAGTTCTTC. The encoded protein is CASSPDRGYNEQFF. This chain links TRBV18 with TRBJ2-1, with 9 bases fitting TRBD1. V dropped 2 bases and J dropped 4; count of bases not matched to a gene: 0. Per the germline V gene, CDR1 is KGHSH and CDR2 is LQKENI. The CDR3 extends over 14 amino acids.

A few counts support this clone. CDR3 bases: TGTGCCAGCAGTTTAGGGACTAGCGGCCGCACAGATACGCAGTATTTT. Protein: CASSLGTSGRTDTQYF. The chain uses TRBV27 and TRBJ2-3, with 11 bases identical to TRBD2. The CDR3 has 16 residues. CDR1 MNHEY and CDR2 SMNVEV come from the germline V gene (reference sequence). J lost 1 base, V lost 2 bases, and 2 bases had no gene match.

The genes are TRBV11-2 and TRBJ2-7, with TRBD1 identical over 7 bases. The CDR3 length is 14 residues. Germline CDR1 reads SGHAT; CDR2 reads FQNNGV. V shed 5 bases, J shed 0 bases, and the junction held 4 bases outside the gene matches. The CDR3 DNA follows: TGTGCCAGCAGCCTGACAGGGAGCTCCTACGAGCAGTACTTC. It encodes CASSLTGSSYEQYF.